A selection of T cell receptor beta chains follows, all from one sample in a study of T cell responses to AZD1222 COVID-19 vaccine. Using immunoSEQ multiplex PCR, the repertoire was profiled, and TCRdb retains in-frame clones only, with some absent. The sample includes about 120,000 clones, roughly 87% of them seen just once. Sequenced here: peripheral blood, sampled on day 0 of AZD1222 vaccination. These receptors came from an adult in good health. The CDR3 runs from the conserved cysteine through the conserved F or W. D genes are given only for firm matches. For some rows the clone size is stated as once, few or many, or as a class when expanded; others skip it.

15	once	TRBV28	-	TRBJ2-2	TGTGCCAGCAGTCTCCTGGGCCTCAACACCGGGGAGCTGTTTTTT	CASSLLGLNTGELFF
14	-	TRBV6-1	TRBD1	TRBJ2-3	TGTGCCAGCAGTGAGGGACAGGGGGCGAATACGCAGTATTTT	CASSEGQGANTQYF
19	-	TRBV23-1	-	TRBJ1-5	TGCGCCAGCAGTCAAAATGCCCCAACGGGACATAGGGGGTATCAGCCCCAGCATTTT	CASSQNAPTGHRGYQPQHF
12	-	TRBV19	-	TRBJ1-1	TGTGCCAGTAGTATAGTTAATAACGAAGCTTTCTTT	CASSIVNNEAFF
14	once	TRBV9	-	TRBJ1-2	TGTGCCAGCAGCGTAGCTCTGACGAACTATGGCTACACCTTC	CASSVALTNYGYTF
17	once	TRBV27	-	TRBJ2-3	TGTGCCAGCAGTTTTGAAGGACTGGGAAGAGGAACAGATACGCAGTATTTT	CASSFEGLGRGTDTQYF
13	few	TRBV29-1	-	TRBJ1-2	TGCAGCGTTGGGGGGCTACATGAGGGTGGCTACACCTTC	CSVGGLHEGGYTF
16	-	TRBV3-1/TRBV3-2	-	TRBJ2-6	TGTGCCAGCAGCCCCTGGAGACTCTCTGGGGCCAACGTCCTGACTTTC	CASSPWRLSGANVLTF
10	once	TRBV20-1	-	TRBJ2-7	TGCAGTGCGGCGACCTACGAGCAGTACTTC	CSAATYEQYF
15	-	TRBV7-8	-	TRBJ1-3	TGTGCCAGCAGCTTAGGGCAGCAAACTGGAAACACCATATATTTT	CASSLGQQTGNTIYF
11	-	TRBV3-1/TRBV3-2	-	TRBJ1-1	TGTGCCAGCAGCCAAGTAGGGGATGCTTTCTTT	CASSQVGDAFF
17	-	TRBV15	-	TRBJ2-6	TGTGCCACCAGCATAGGGCTAGGGAACTCTGGGGCCAACGTCCTGACTTTC	CATSIGLGNSGANVLTF
15	-	TRBV19	-	TRBJ2-6	TGTGCCAGTAGTAGGCGCTACTCTGGGGCCAACGTCCTGACTTTC	CASSRRYSGANVLTF
16	-	TRBV11-2	TRBD1	TRBJ1-3	TGTGCCAGCAGCCCAAGGGACAGGAGCTCTGGAAACACCATATATTTT	CASSPRDRSSGNTIYF
15	-	TRBV7-2	-	TRBJ2-2	TGTGCCAGCAGCTTAGGAGTGGGAACGACCGGGGAGCTGTTTTTT	CASSLGVGTTGELFF
16	-	TRBV28	-	TRBJ1-2	TGTGCCAGCAGCTACGAGACCGCCCAAGGCACCTATGGCTACACCTTC	CASSYETAQGTYGYTF
16	-	TRBV12-2	-	TRBJ2-7	TGTGCAAGTCGCTTAAGCCTTTGCGGGAGACGATACGAGCAGTACTTC	CASRLSLCGRRYEQYF
14	-	TRBV7-8	-	TRBJ1-6	TGTGCCAGCAGCTTAGAGGCGGGGAATTCACCCCTCCACTTT	CASSLEAGNSPLHF
12	once	TRBV6-6	-	TRBJ2-7	TGTGCCAGCAGTTCAACCTCCTACGAGCAGTACTTC	CASSSTSYEQYF
12	-	TRBV10-3	-	TRBJ2-7	TGTGCCATCAGTCCCAGGATGGGAGAGCAGTACTTC	CAISPRMGEQYF
11	once	TRBV20-1	-	TRBJ2-1	TGCAGTGCTAGAGATAGCAAGTGGCAGTTCTTC	CSARDSKWQFF
12	-	TRBV6-4	-	TRBJ2-7	TGTGCCAGCAGTCTCCAGAGCTACGAGCAGTACTTC	CASSLQSYEQYF
14	-	TRBV7-2	-	TRBJ1-1	TGTGCCAGCACCCCTGACAGCCTGAACACTGAAGCTTTCTTT	CASTPDSLNTEAFF
15	-	TRBV19	TRBD1	TRBJ1-5	TGTGCCAGTAGTACCCTAGGGACAGACAATCAGCCCCAGCATTTT	CASSTLGTDNQPQHF
14	-	TRBV30	TRBD1	TRBJ2-7	TGTGCCTGGAGTGCGGGACAGGGGTTTTACGAGCAGTACTTC	CAWSAGQGFYEQYF